This TCR beta chain was recovered during a study of cytomegalovirus exposure and HLA in healthy donors. Regarding the study as a whole: Accounts indicate the classifier identified cytomegalovirus status with strong specificity and sensitivity.

Researchers ran the PCR with 60 Vbeta and 13 Jbeta primers. The repertoire was sequenced with immunoSEQ multiplex PCR; TCRdb's copy has only in-frame clones and lacks some. Counted here are about 100,000 clones, around 74% occurring once; the ten biggest clones make up approximately 15%. The table lists this clone with a few counts. Antigen specificity is unknown. V was pared by 3 bases and J by 0 bases, with 4 bases between. Germline V CDR1 and CDR2: SGHTS, YDEGEE. The CDR3 is 14 residues long. The sample consisted of PBMCs. This clonotype was obtained from a woman aged 40 to 49 in good health and CMV-seropositive. The chain links TRBV5-8 to TRBJ2-6; D gene uncertain. The CDR3 protein is CASSSRSGANVLTF. CDR3 DNA: TGTGCCAGCAGCTCCCGCTCTGGGGCCAACGTCCTGACTTTC.